The T cell receptor (beta chain) described here comes from a study of cytomegalovirus exposure and HLA in healthy donors. The CDR3 consists of 15 residues. CDR1 SGHDT and CDR2 YYEEEE come from the germline V gene. The V gene end was trimmed by 3 bases and the J gene end by 7 bases; junction bases not matched to a gene: 2. PCR was performed using 60 Vbeta and 13 Jbeta primers. Assay used: immunoSEQ multiplex PCR; TCRdb lists only in-frame clones, some missing. Of approximately 280,000 clones in the sample, roughly 90% are singletons; the top ten hold 2% to 3%. The chain employs TRBV5-6 and TRBJ2-1; 15 bases agree with TRBD2. This receptor was obtained from a woman aged 18-29 years in good health and CMV-seronegative. The sample comprised PBMCs. CDR3 amino acids: CASSWGTSGGNEQFF. In nucleotides, the CDR3 is TGTGCCAGCAGCTGGGGGACTAGCGGGGGGAATGAGCAGTTCTTC.